This T cell receptor beta chain was sequenced in a study of PD-L1 blockade in urothelial cancer. Study at large: Patients went on atezolizumab in the mid-2010s, receiving 1,200 mg intravenously every 3 weeks. Blood analysis occurred 3 weeks (second dose) and 6 weeks after treatment start. Study-level points and caveats: Better progression-free and overall survival followed lower pretreatment blood clonality.

The CDR3 runs to 16 residues. Germline V gene lookup returns CDR1 MGHRA and CDR2 YSYEKL. The ends were cut back, 0 bases at V and 7 bases at J, with 15 bases in the middle. Time point here: peripheral blood 6 weeks after treatment start. Patient sample counts ranged from 1 to 8, pretreatment and on-treatment. The count of this clone is one. Its matching antigen is unknown. Sequenced by immunoSEQ multiplex PCR; TCRdb stores in-frame clones only, minus some. Of just under 45,000 clones in the sample, roughly 80% were seen once. Material: PBMCs, obtained around atezolizumab (anti-PD-L1) treatment. The chain carries TRBV4-1 and TRBJ2-2; D might be TRBD2 (7 bases). This TCR was recovered from a man in his 60s with urothelial cancer. The CDR3 sequence is CASSQDEGGDNGELFF. The CDR3 region has the DNA TGCGCCAGCAGCCAAGATGAGGGAGGGGACAACGGGGAGCTGTTTTTT.